These T cell receptor beta chains were read from a single sample in a study of blood T cell repertoires in COVID-19. Sequencing used immunoSEQ multiplex PCR; TCRdb keeps in-frame clones, though not all of them. This sample yields 60,000 to 90,000 clones, of which around 84% are seen a single time; more than 20% belongs to the top ten. Source material: peripheral blood. The receptors come from a woman in her forties or fifties with acute or convalescent COVID-19. CDR3s include the opening cysteine and the closing phenylalanine or tryptophan. Fields, in order: J gene, clone size, D gene, V gene, CDR3 protein, CDR3 DNA. A D gene is named only where the DNA matches it firmly. Clone size appears in some rows only: once, few, many, or a class for an expanded clone.

J gene: TRBJ2-3
clone size: -
D gene: TRBD2
V gene: TRBV7-2
CDR3 protein: CASSPGTSRNTQYF
CDR3 DNA: TGTGCCAGCAGCCCGGGGACTAGCCGGAATACGCAGTATTTT

J gene: TRBJ1-6
clone size: -
D gene: -
V gene: TRBV18
CDR3 protein: CASSPSGDYNSPLHF
CDR3 DNA: TGTGCCAGCTCACCGAGCGGGGACTATAATTCACCCCTCCACTTT

J gene: TRBJ2-4
clone size: once
D gene: -
V gene: TRBV5-6
CDR3 protein: CASSLREAKNIQYF
CDR3 DNA: TGTGCCAGCAGCTTGCGGGAGGCCAAAAACATTCAGTACTTC

J gene: TRBJ1-4
clone size: -
D gene: TRBD1
V gene: TRBV30
CDR3 protein: CAWSDRGTNEKLFF
CDR3 DNA: TGTGCCTGGAGCGACAGGGGAACTAATGAAAAACTGTTTTTT

J gene: TRBJ1-2
clone size: -
D gene: -
V gene: TRBV15
CDR3 protein: CATSPGRSLTYGYTF
CDR3 DNA: TGTGCCACCAGCCCTGGTAGGAGCCTCACCTATGGCTACACCTTC

J gene: TRBJ1-3
clone size: -
D gene: TRBD1
V gene: TRBV6-5
CDR3 protein: CASSPRTGAGNTIYF
CDR3 DNA: TGTGCCAGCAGTCCTCGAACAGGGGCCGGGAACACCATATATTTT

J gene: TRBJ1-6
clone size: -
D gene: TRBD1
V gene: TRBV4-1
CDR3 protein: CASSQGVGQGGSPLHF
CDR3 DNA: TGCGCCAGCAGCCAAGGGGTTGGACAGGGAGGTTCACCCCTCCACTTT

J gene: TRBJ2-7
clone size: -
D gene: TRBD2
V gene: TRBV9
CDR3 protein: CASSGGTRHYEQYF
CDR3 DNA: TGTGCCAGCAGCGGGGGGACTAGGCACTACGAGCAGTACTTC

J gene: TRBJ1-4
clone size: -
D gene: -
V gene: TRBV3-1/TRBV3-2
CDR3 protein: CASSSPGQDNEKLFF
CDR3 DNA: TGTGCCAGCAGTTCCCCCGGACAAGATAATGAAAAACTGTTTTTT

J gene: TRBJ1-1
clone size: -
D gene: TRBD1
V gene: TRBV30
CDR3 protein: CAQGEFNTEAFF
CDR3 DNA: TGTGCCCAGGGGGAATTTAACACTGAAGCTTTCTTT

J gene: TRBJ2-1
clone size: -
D gene: -
V gene: TRBV2
CDR3 protein: CASMNSYNEQFF
CDR3 DNA: TGTGCCAGCATGAACAGCTACAATGAGCAGTTCTTC

J gene: TRBJ1-4
clone size: -
D gene: TRBD1
V gene: TRBV18
CDR3 protein: CASSAGQAATNEKLFF
CDR3 DNA: TGTGCCAGCTCCGCCGGACAGGCCGCAACTAATGAAAAACTGTTTTTT

J gene: TRBJ1-3
clone size: -
D gene: -
V gene: TRBV5-1
CDR3 protein: CASSFSSSGNTIYF
CDR3 DNA: TGCGCCAGCAGCTTTTCATCCTCTGGAAACACCATATATTTT

J gene: TRBJ2-1
clone size: -
D gene: TRBD1
V gene: TRBV30
CDR3 protein: CAGTGEIWEQFF
CDR3 DNA: TGTGCCGGGACAGGCGAAATATGGGAGCAGTTCTTC

J gene: TRBJ2-5
clone size: -
D gene: -
V gene: TRBV7-2
CDR3 protein: CASKEGGPGETQYF
CDR3 DNA: TGTGCCAGCAAAGAGGGGGGGCCGGGGGAGACCCAGTACTTC

J gene: TRBJ2-2
clone size: -
D gene: -
V gene: TRBV11-3
CDR3 protein: CASSLDNGAVTGELFF
CDR3 DNA: TGTGCCAGCAGCTTGGACAATGGGGCCGTCACCGGGGAGCTGTTTTTT

J gene: TRBJ2-7
clone size: -
D gene: TRBD1
V gene: TRBV5-6
CDR3 protein: CASSFRDRVTYEQYF
CDR3 DNA: TGTGCCAGCAGCTTTCGGGACAGGGTTACCTACGAGCAGTACTTC

J gene: TRBJ1-3
clone size: -
D gene: TRBD1
V gene: TRBV5-1
CDR3 protein: CASSVGQVGNTIYF
CDR3 DNA: TGCGCCAGCAGCGTCGGACAGGTCGGAAACACCATATATTTT

J gene: TRBJ2-2
clone size: -
D gene: -
V gene: TRBV27
CDR3 protein: CASSLGLHTGELFF
CDR3 DNA: TGTGCCAGCAGCCTGGGACTTCACACCGGGGAGCTGTTTTTT

J gene: TRBJ2-3
clone size: -
D gene: TRBD2
V gene: TRBV9
CDR3 protein: CASSVGPAGGPGDTQYF
CDR3 DNA: TGTGCCAGCAGCGTAGGACCAGCGGGGGGGCCAGGGGATACGCAGTATTTT

J gene: TRBJ1-4
clone size: once
D gene: -
V gene: TRBV6-2/TRBV6-3
CDR3 protein: CASSYTTGNEKLFF
CDR3 DNA: TGTGCCAGCAGTTACACGACGGGGAATGAAAAACTGTTTTTT

J gene: TRBJ2-1
clone size: -
D gene: -
V gene: TRBV6-6
CDR3 protein: CASSPQPGLSSYNEQFF
CDR3 DNA: TGTGCCAGCAGTCCTCAACCGGGACTTTCTTCCTACAATGAGCAGTTCTTC

J gene: TRBJ2-4
clone size: -
D gene: TRBD1
V gene: TRBV5-4
CDR3 protein: CASSSATGQAKYF
CDR3 DNA: TGTGCCAGCAGCTCCGCGACTGGACAGGCAAAGTACTTC

J gene: TRBJ2-3
clone size: -
D gene: TRBD1
V gene: TRBV19
CDR3 protein: CASIGQGGTDTQYF
CDR3 DNA: TGTGCCAGTATCGGACAGGGGGGCACAGATACGCAGTATTTT

J gene: TRBJ2-7
clone size: -
D gene: TRBD1
V gene: TRBV7-9
CDR3 protein: CASSFLETGNYEQYF
CDR3 DNA: TGTGCCAGCAGCTTTTTGGAGACAGGGAATTACGAGCAGTACTTC

J gene: TRBJ2-3
clone size: -
D gene: TRBD2
V gene: TRBV4-3
CDR3 protein: CASSQGRGGGDTQYF
CDR3 DNA: TGCGCCAGCAGCCAAGGGCGGGGGGGAGGAGATACGCAGTATTTT

J gene: TRBJ2-1
clone size: -
D gene: -
V gene: TRBV4-3
CDR3 protein: CASSQDYAWENEQFF
CDR3 DNA: TGCGCCAGCAGCCAAGATTACGCGTGGGAGAATGAGCAGTTCTTC

J gene: TRBJ2-1
clone size: -
D gene: TRBD2
V gene: TRBV5-1
CDR3 protein: CASSLALGLAGTNEQFF
CDR3 DNA: TGCGCCAGCAGCTTGGCCCTGGGACTAGCGGGGACCAATGAGCAGTTCTTC

J gene: TRBJ1-1
clone size: -
D gene: -
V gene: TRBV6-6
CDR3 protein: CASIRGAEAFF
CDR3 DNA: TGTGCCAGCATCCGGGGGGCTGAAGCTTTCTTT

J gene: TRBJ2-1
clone size: -
D gene: TRBD2
V gene: TRBV5-4
CDR3 protein: CASSLPPSGGRSYNEQFF
CDR3 DNA: TGTGCCAGCAGCTTGCCCCCTAGCGGTGGACGCTCCTACAATGAGCAGTTCTTC

J gene: TRBJ1-3
clone size: -
D gene: -
V gene: TRBV4-1
CDR3 protein: CASSHGGAGNTIYF
CDR3 DNA: TGCGCCAGCAGCCACGGTGGTGCTGGAAACACCATATATTTT

J gene: TRBJ2-2
clone size: -
D gene: TRBD2
V gene: TRBV7-9
CDR3 protein: CASSHPARRESTGELFF
CDR3 DNA: TGTGCCAGCAGCCATCCTGCTCGGCGGGAGAGCACCGGGGAGCTGTTTTTT

J gene: TRBJ1-1
clone size: -
D gene: TRBD1
V gene: TRBV7-6
CDR3 protein: CASSLLGTGDTEAFF
CDR3 DNA: TGTGCCAGCAGCTTATTGGGGACAGGGGACACTGAAGCTTTCTTT

J gene: TRBJ2-1
clone size: once
D gene: -
V gene: TRBV6-5
CDR3 protein: CASRFADSTVF
CDR3 DNA: TGTGCCAGCAGATTCGCGGACAGCACGGTCTTC